The sequence of this TCR beta chain was determined in a study of shared T cell receptors in the human thymus. Profiled with immunoSEQ multiplex PCR; TCRdb holds only in-frame clones, not every one. Among hundreds of thousands of clones listed, roughly 90% were seen once. This sample also appeared in a second study, on human thymus T cells. From that study: All donors were healthy Finnish infants who were undergoing corrective surgery to treat congenital heart defects. The study used thymus tissue resected during corrective heart surgery. Thymic and blood repertoires appeared to display a bias in their usage of V and J genes. Related research found strongly overlapping thymic repertoires in unrelated individuals.

The sequenced sample was thymocytes. The sequence was obtained from a boy in the first two years of life with a congenital heart defect.

As DNA, the CDR3 is TGTGCCAGTAGTACCCCTCCGCGTCCCGTTAACGAGCAGTACTTC. Its protein product is CASSTPPRPVNEQYF. This chain uses TRBV19 with TRBJ2-7; D is unresolved. Germline lookup yields CDR1 LNHDA and CDR2 SQIVND (reference sequence). The CDR3 is 15 amino acids. The V gene lost 4 bases and the J gene lost 5 bases, with 18 bases spanning the gap.